This T cell receptor (beta chain) was sequenced in a study of shared clonotypes between healthy human individuals. As defined, naive CD8 cells were CD45RO-negative and positively selected for CCR7, with terminally differentiated effector memory CD45RA+ cells excluded. Sequencing used immunoSEQ multiplex PCR; TCRdb keeps in-frame clones, though not all of them. Among around 2,000,000 clones, about 95% were seen once, and the ten largest hold roughly 1.1%. The sequencing sample was made of naive CD8+ T cells sorted from blood. The TCR sequence derives from a man between 18 and 35 years old in good health.

The CDR3 is CASSQDGLHTDTQYF. Written as DNA, the CDR3 is TGCGCCAGCAGCCAAGATGGACTTCACACAGATACGCAGTATTTT. The V call is TRBV4-3, the J call TRBJ2-3; D perhaps matches TRBD2 (5 bases). Germline V lookup: CDR1 LGHNA, CDR2 YSLEER. Trimming removed 0 bases at V and 2 bases at J, with 9 bases between. The CDR3 is 15 amino acids.